The 25 T cell receptor beta chains reported below all come from one sample, sequenced in a study of patients and donors after allogeneic stem cell transplantation. Via MiXCR, TCRdb re-called the RT-PCR reads, giving one row per CDR3 protein. The sample gives roughly 230,000 distinct CDR3 sequences, roughly 13% of which show up once; approximately 10% is in the top ten. Sample: blood, either unsorted or a sorted T cell fraction (not recorded which). The source of these receptors is a human donor who was either an allogeneic HSCT recipient or a stem cell or donor lymphocyte infusion donor (not recorded which). It is not recorded whose cells these are; they may come from a transplant donor.

This clonotype was seen ten or more times. A junction boundary mismatches the germline segment, possibly from a read error. The chain joins TRBV20-1 to TRBJ2-3; tentatively, D is TRBD2 (5 bases). The germline gives CDR1 DFQATT, CDR2 SNEGSKA (reference sequence). The CDR3 is made up of 13 amino acids. In DNA form, the CDR3 reads TGCAGTGCTAGATCCTCTAGCACGGATACGCAGTATTTT. It yields the protein CSARSSSTDTQYF.

This clonotype was seen ten or more times. V gene TRBV27 combines with J gene TRBJ2-3; TRBD1 matches 10 bases. This CDR3 contains 16 residues. Germline V lookup: CDR1 MNHEY, CDR2 SMNVEV (reference sequence). J was trimmed by 4 bases and V by 7 bases; bases with no gene match: 11. CDR3 DNA sequence: TGTGCCAGCATTTCGTTGGGACAGGGGCTGCCAGATACGCAGTATTTT. It yields the protein CASISLGQGLPDTQYF.

This clonotype was counted a few times. The rearrangement joins TRBV5-1 to TRBJ2-4; possible D gene TRBD2, 6 bases. The CDR3 is 14 amino acids. From germline, CDR1 is SGHRS and CDR2 YFSETQ. The ends were cut back, 4 bases at V and 6 bases at J, with 14 bases in the middle. CDR3 bases: TGCGCCAGCAGCCTCGGGGTGGAGGGAAACATTCAGTACTTC. As protein: CASSLGVEGNIQYF.

Relative to its sample, this clonotype is medium-sized. The chain joins TRBV10-3 to TRBJ2-3; TRBD2 agrees at 11 bases. CDR1 and CDR2 from the germline V gene are ENHRY and SYGVKD. Losses at the gene ends were 7 bases for V and 2 bases for J; bases not matched to a gene: 5. This CDR3 is built from 15 residues. For the CDR3, the DNA is TGTGCCATCATGGCGACTAGCGGGGTCACAGATACGCAGTATTTT. It is translated as CAIMATSGVTDTQYF.

Concerning this clonotype itself: A much more abundant neighbour one base away suggests this may be a read error. The conserved final phenylalanine or tryptophan is absent from the CDR3, which likely points to a read error. The V call is TRBV25-1, the J call TRBJ1-2, with 7 bases aligning to TRBD1. The CDR3 totals 17 residues. V dropped 4 bases and J dropped 3; count of bases not matched to a gene: 14. CDR1 MGHDK and CDR2 SYGVNS come from the germline V gene. This CDR3 reads CASSVRTGTKDHYGYTY. The CDR3 DNA follows: TGTGCCAGCAGTGTACGGACAGGTACGAAGGACCACTATGGCTACACCTAC.

This chain joins TRBV29-1 and TRBJ2-1; D might be TRBD1 or TRBD2, each matching 5 bases. There are 13 residues in the CDR3. Germline V gene lookup returns CDR1 SQVTM and CDR2 ANQGSEA. The V and J ends lost 7 bases and 3 bases respectively, with 13 bases between them. The CDR3 loop is CSAMGDVYNEQFF. For the CDR3, the DNA is TGCAGCGCCATGGGGGACGTCTACAATGAGCAGTTCTTC.

This clonotype has more than one count but fewer than ten. This chain links TRBV7-3 with TRBJ1-2; D is unclear. V lost 2 bases and J lost 4, with 14 bases in between. Germline lookup yields CDR1 SGHTA and CDR2 FQGTGA. The CDR3 spans 15 residues. The CDR3 loop reads CASSLGPPGFYGYTF. CDR3 DNA sequence: TGTGCCAGCAGCTTAGGTCCGCCAGGATTCTATGGCTACACCTTC.

This clonotype was counted many times. The V gene is TRBV4-3, the J gene TRBJ1-3, with a possible D match to TRBD1 (6 bases). The CDR3 length is 18 residues. The germline V gene has CDR1 LGHNA and CDR2 YSLEER. The V and J ends lost 0 bases and 2 bases respectively, with 17 bases between them. The CDR3 DNA is TGCGCCAGCAGCCAAGAACTTACGGGGGCTTTAGCTGGAAACACCATATATTTT. Translating gives CASSQELTGALAGNTIYF.

This clonotype occurred many times. The chain is built from TRBV9 and TRBJ2-4, with D possibly matching TRBD1 (5 bases). This CDR3 comprises 16 residues. CDR1 is SGDLS, CDR2 YYNGEE, per germline. V lost 4 bases to trimming and J lost 0 bases, with 14 bases between them. This chain's CDR3 is CASSRVSRVAKNIQYF. For the CDR3, the DNA is TGTGCCAGCAGCCGAGTTAGCAGGGTAGCCAAAAACATTCAGTACTTC.

The CDR3 spells CASSLGNEQFF. The DNA for the CDR3 is TGTGCCAGCAGCTTAGGTAATGAGCAGTTCTTC. The chain carries TRBV7-3 and TRBJ2-1, with D hard to call. Looked up from germline, CDR1 is SGHTA and CDR2 is FQGTGA. V lost 2 bases and J lost 7, with 3 bases in between. CDR3 length: 11 residues.

The chain links TRBV6-1 to TRBJ2-2, with D perhaps given as TRBD1 or TRBD2 (5 bases each). V dropped 7 bases and J dropped 5 bases, with 17 bases sitting between them. The CDR3 runs to 15 residues. In germline, CDR1 is MNHNS, CDR2 SASEGT. The CDR3 loop reads CASTALEGWTGELFF. CDR3 DNA: TGTGCCAGCACGGCGCTTGAGGGGTGGACCGGGGAGCTGTTTTTT.

This clonotype has at least ten counts. This rearrangement joins TRBV24-1 to TRBJ2-1; D gene ambiguous. Germline CDR1 reads KGHDR; CDR2 reads SFDVKD. Trimming took off 5 bases at V and 4 bases at J, with 14 bases between the two ends. There are 15 residues in the CDR3. The DNA of the CDR3 is TGTGCCACCAGTGGGGAAGCGCCCGTATACAATGAGCAGTTCTTC. Protein product: CATSGEAPVYNEQFF.

V gene TRBV4-1 combines with J gene TRBJ2-3; 13 nucleotides line up with TRBD2. Trimming removed 5 bases from V and 4 bases from J; junction bases left unmatched: 6. The CDR3 is 16 residues long. The germline gives CDR1 MGHRA, CDR2 YSYEKL. The CDR3: CASSIGLAGDPDTQYF. In DNA form, the CDR3 reads TGCGCCAGCAGCATAGGACTAGCGGGAGACCCAGATACGCAGTATTTT.

This clonotype has only a few counts. The chain joins TRBV5-1 to TRBJ1-2; D is ambiguous. The V and J ends lost 2 bases and 3 bases respectively, with 11 bases between them. Germline CDR1 is SGHRS and CDR2 is YFSETQ. The CDR3 runs to 14 residues. The CDR3 bases are TGCGCCAGCAGCTTCGGAGGGTCTGACTATGGCTACACCTTC. It specifies CASSFGGSDYGYTF.

This clonotype has a handful of counts. This sequence joins TRBV12-3 or TRBV12-4 and TRBJ2-3; 10 bases match TRBD2. This CDR3 region has 16 residues. Trimming at V came to 5 bases and at J to 4 bases, leaving 9 bases not matched to a gene. The CDR3 loop reads CASSPGASGGADTQYF. The DNA for the CDR3 is TGTGCCAGCAGTCCAGGGGCCAGCGGGGGGGCAGATACGCAGTATTTT.

This clonotype was seen ten or more times. J is TRBJ2-1 and V is TRBV6-1; 12 bases are a match to TRBD2. This CDR3 region has 17 residues. The germline V gene has CDR1 MNHNS and CDR2 SASEGT. Germline trimming cut 1 base from V and 2 bases from J; bases unmatched to any gene: 3. CDR3 loop: CASSEGRLAGAYNEQFF. The CDR3 DNA follows: TGTGCCAGCAGTGAAGGACGACTAGCGGGGGCCTACAATGAGCAGTTCTTC.

In this sample, this clonotype turned up a few times. The V and J genes are TRBV9 and TRBJ2-3, with D unclear. The CDR3 spans 13 residues. Trimming removed 4 bases at V and 6 bases at J, with 12 bases between. The germline V gene encodes CDR1 SGDLS and CDR2 YYNGEE. The CDR3 region is CASSPSLRDTQYF. The DNA for the CDR3 is TGTGCCAGCAGCCCGTCATTGCGGGATACGCAGTATTTT.

This sequence joins TRBV7-2 and TRBJ2-7; D possibly corresponds to TRBD1 (5 bases). Germline CDR1 SGHTA, CDR2 FQGNSA. The V and J ends lost 3 bases and 3 bases respectively, with 12 bases between them. This CDR3 region has 14 residues. CDR3 protein: CASSLDTYNYEQYF. In nucleotides, the CDR3 is TGTGCCAGCAGCTTGGACACCTATAACTACGAGCAGTACTTC.

This chain connects TRBV15 to TRBJ2-7; 10 positions agree with TRBD1. In germline, CDR1 is LNHNV, CDR2 YYDKDF (reference sequence). The CDR3 has 16 residues. J was trimmed by 2 bases and V by 0 bases; bases with no gene match: 4. This chain's CDR3 is CATSRDRTGGTYEQYF. The CDR3 DNA reads as TGTGCCACCAGCAGAGATAGGACAGGGGGGACCTACGAGCAGTACTTC.

This sequence joins TRBV7-6 and TRBJ2-5; D is possibly TRBD1 (6 bases). Germline V CDR1 and CDR2: SGHVS, FNYEAQ. The CDR3 contains 14 residues. Trimming removed 1 base at V and 3 bases at J, with 9 bases between. CDR3 in DNA: TGTGCCAGCAGCTTAGTGGACAGAGAAGAGACCCAGTACTTC. As protein: CASSLVDREETQYF.

The CDR3 nucleotides are TGTGCCAGCAGCTTATTTGGGAGCGGAACTCAAGAGACCCAGTACTTC. Encoded protein: CASSLFGSGTQETQYF. This chain joins TRBV7-6 and TRBJ2-5, with a possible D match to TRBD2 (5 bases). The germline V gene has CDR1 SGHVS and CDR2 FNYEAQ. The CDR3 totals 16 residues. V was pared by 2 bases and J by 2 bases, with 15 bases between. The full variable domain, with the rest looked up from reference TRBV7-6 and TRBJ2-5, is GAGVSQSPRYKVTKRGQDVALRCDPISGHVSLYWYRQALGQGPEFLTYFNYEAQQDKSGLPNDRFSAERPEGSISTLTIQRTEQRDSAMYRCASSLFGSGTQETQYFGPGTRLLVL.

This clonotype was counted between two and nine times. The V call is TRBV19, the J call TRBJ1-2; D is unclear. Trimming removed 5 bases from V and 3 bases from J, with 10 bases in between. This CDR3 comprises 13 residues. Per the germline V gene, CDR1 is LNHDA and CDR2 is SQIVND (reference sequence). DNA for the CDR3: TGTGCCAGTAGTGGCGTCAGCGACTATGGCTACACCTTC. It is translated as CASSGVSDYGYTF.

A few counts support this clonotype. The chain uses TRBV20-1 and TRBJ2-2; D is undetermined. The ends were cut back, 1 base at V and 5 bases at J, with 8 bases in the middle. The CDR3 contains 13 residues. CDR1 and CDR2 (germline): DFQATT, SNEGSKA (reference sequence). This CDR3 is CSARVRVTGELFF. For the CDR3, the DNA is TGCAGTGCTAGAGTCCGGGTTACCGGGGAGCTGTTTTTT.

This clonotype was seen a few times. V usage is TRBV3-1 and J usage is TRBJ2-7; the D is unclear. Germline V gene lookup returns CDR1 LGHDT and CDR2 YNNKEL (reference sequence). The CDR3 loop spans 16 amino acids. With 0 bases removed from V and 0 bases from J, the gap between germline ends came to 12 bases. CDR3 residues: CASSQDLAGYSYEQYF. The CDR3 DNA reads TGTGCCAGCAGCCAAGATCTCGCCGGCTACTCCTACGAGCAGTACTTC.

The table lists this clonotype with a few counts. The chain carries TRBV12-3 or TRBV12-4 and TRBJ2-1; D is unresolved. V was pared by 6 bases and J by 6 bases, with 15 bases between. The length of the CDR3 is 14 residues. CDR3 sequence (DNA): TGTGCCAGCAGCCCAATGGGTATCACCAATGAGCAGTTCTTC. The encoded protein is CASSPMGITNEQFF.